What follows are 26 T cell receptor beta chains derived from one specimen sequenced in a study of shared clonotypes between healthy human individuals. Terminally differentiated effector memory CD45RA+ cells were excluded from the naive CD8 cells, which were CD45RO-negative and positively selected for CCR7. This table comes from immunoSEQ multiplex PCR, and its TCRdb copy is limited to in-frame clones, with some not included. The data hold about 2.1 million clones, with 80% to 95% observed a single time. Source material: naive CD8+ T cells from PBMCs. The source of these receptors is a man younger than 35 in good health. Some clones in this sample may be carry-over from other donors' samples.

This clone was counted once. Other DNA variants within this sample encode the same CDR3. J is TRBJ2-7 and V is TRBV10-3, with D hard to call. The germline V and J ends were trimmed by 0 bases and 2 bases, with 5 bases remaining between them. Looked up from germline, CDR1 is ENHRY and CDR2 is SYGVKD. The length of the CDR3 is 13 residues. Here the CDR3 DNA reads TGTGCCATCAGTGAGTCGAGTACCTACGAGCAGTACTTC. This translates into CAISESSTYEQYF.

V is TRBV29-1 and J is TRBJ2-1, with TRBD2 identical over 7 bases. Trimming removed 3 bases from V and 2 bases from J; junction bases left unmatched: 7. The germline CDR1 and CDR2 sequences are SQVTM and ANQGSEA. The CDR3 contains 15 residues. DNA for the CDR3: TGCAGCGTTGATTCACGGGAGGTGGCCTACAATGAGCAGTTCTTC. The encoded protein is CSVDSREVAYNEQFF.

This chain joins TRBV4-1 and TRBJ2-1; 7 bases fit TRBD2. The V gene's germline CDR1 is MGHRA and CDR2 YSYEKL. V was clipped by 2 bases and J by 8 bases; unmatched bases: 6. This CDR3 comprises 14 residues. The CDR3 DNA follows: TGCGCCAGCAGCCAACTAGCGGTTAGGGATGAGCAGTTCTTC. Its translation is CASSQLAVRDEQFF.

The gene calls are TRBV7-8 and TRBJ2-1; D is uncertain. The germline gives CDR1 SGHVS, CDR2 FQNEAQ. V was trimmed by 6 bases and J by 7 bases, leaving 10 bases between them. This CDR3 region has 12 residues. The CDR3 reads CASRAMWNEQFF. CDR3 DNA sequence: TGTGCCAGCAGAGCGATGTGGAATGAGCAGTTCTTC. The whole variable domain, remainder taken from reference TRBV7-8 and TRBJ2-1, is GAGVSQSPRYKVAKRGQDVALRCDPISGHVSLFWYQQALGQGPEFLTYFQNEAQLDKSGLPSDRFFAERPEGSVSTLKIQRTQQEDSAVYLCASRAMWNEQFFGPGTRLTVL.

The chain is built from TRBV6-5 and TRBJ1-1, with D possibly being TRBD1 (6 bases). Germline CDR1 and CDR2: MNHEY and SVGAGI. The V gene lost 5 bases and the J gene lost 5 bases, with 15 bases spanning the gap. The CDR3 consists of 14 residues. CDR3 loop: CASSTLTGRTEAFF. The CDR3 DNA is TGTGCCAGCAGTACCTTAACAGGGAGGACTGAAGCTTTCTTT.

The V and J genes are TRBV27 and TRBJ2-1; a weak D match, TRBD2 (6 bases). The CDR3 sequence is 16 residues long. Trimming stripped 7 bases from V and 2 bases from J, with 18 bases between. Germline lookup yields CDR1 MNHEY and CDR2 SMNVEV (reference sequence). CDR3 amino acids: CASTGEAGGAYNEQFF. For the CDR3, the DNA is TGTGCCAGCACCGGGGAGGCAGGAGGAGCCTACAATGAGCAGTTCTTC.

This clone was recorded once. The J gene is TRBJ2-7, the V gene TRBV29-1; tentative D call: TRBD2 (6 bases). CDR3 length equals 15 residues. Germline lookup yields CDR1 SQVTM and CDR2 ANQGSEA. Trimming took off 1 base at V and 2 bases at J, with 15 bases between the two ends. The CDR3 loop is CSVEVRGGTTYEQYF. As DNA, the CDR3 is TGCAGCGTTGAAGTCCGGGGCGGGACCACCTACGAGCAGTACTTC.

This sequence joins TRBV10-3 and TRBJ2-7; 11 bases agree with TRBD1. There are 14 residues in the CDR3. Germline V gene sequence: CDR1 ENHRY, CDR2 SYGVKD. V gave up 4 bases and J gave up 5 bases; unmatched junction bases: 4. CDR3 DNA sequence: TGTGCCATCAGTGGGACAGGGGGCCGGGACGAGCAGTACTTC. Translated: CAISGTGGRDEQYF.

The chain combines TRBV5-4 with TRBJ2-3; D gene unclear. The CDR3 loop spans 14 amino acids. V lost 0 bases and J lost 4, with 9 bases in between. Germline V lookup: CDR1 SGHNT, CDR2 YYREEE (reference sequence). CDR3 DNA sequence: TGTGCCAGCAGCTTGGTGCCAGAGGCAGATACGCAGTATTTT. As protein: CASSLVPEADTQYF. The whole variable domain, filled in from reference TRBV5-4 and TRBJ2-3, reads ETGVTQSPTHLIKTRGQQVTLRCSSQSGHNTVSWYQQALGQGPQFIFQYYREEENGRGNFPPRFSGLQFPNYSSELNVNALELDDSALYLCASSLVPEADTQYFGPGTRLTVL.

The rearrangement uses TRBV7-2 and TRBJ2-7; D call uncertain. The V and J ends lost 2 bases and 4 bases respectively, with 12 bases between them. Germline CDR1 is SGHTA and CDR2 is FQGNSA. The CDR3 sequence is 14 residues long. CDR3 sequence (DNA): TGTGCCAGCAGCTTATGGGGTCCCACTTACGAGCAGTACTTC. Amino acids: CASSLWGPTYEQYF.

V is TRBV6-5 and J is TRBJ2-5; D assignment may be TRBD1 or TRBD2 (7 bases each). Germline V lookup: CDR1 MNHEY, CDR2 SVGAGI. Trimming cost V 5 bases and J 11 bases, with 15 bases left between them. The CDR3 extends over 12 amino acids. CDR3 sequence reads: CASSPQGREQYF. The DNA for the CDR3 is TGTGCCAGCAGTCCACAGGGGAGGGAGCAGTACTTC.

This chain uses TRBV13 with TRBJ2-7; perhaps TRBD1 as D (7 bases). This CDR3 region has 17 residues. V shed 1 base and J shed 1 base, with 17 bases lying between them. CDR1 PRHDT and CDR2 FYEKMQ come from the germline V gene (reference sequence). The CDR3, as DNA: TGTGCCAGCAGCTTAGCCCAGGGGGGAATGACGTCCTACGAGCAGTACTTC. It codes for CASSLAQGGMTSYEQYF.

V and J are TRBV9 and TRBJ2-1; 7 bases are a match to TRBD2. Per the germline V gene, CDR1 is SGDLS and CDR2 is YYNGEE. Trimming removed 4 bases from V and 0 bases from J; junction bases left unmatched: 10. CDR3 size: 17 residues. The CDR3 DNA reads TGTGCCAGCAGCCCTTCACTAGCGCCGAGCTCCTACAATGAGCAGTTCTTC. Its protein is CASSPSLAPSSYNEQFF. Variable domain in full (rest from reference TRBV9 and TRBJ2-1): DSGVTQTPKHLITATGQRVTLRCSPRSGDLSVYWYQQSLDQGLQFLIQYYNGEERAKGNILERFSAQQFPDLHSELNLSSLELGDSALYFCASSPSLAPSSYNEQFFGPGTRLTVL.

The rearrangement uses TRBV10-3 and TRBJ1-2; no clear D. The germline CDR1 and CDR2 sequences are ENHRY and SYGVKD. The CDR3 has 13 amino acids. The V gene lost 3 bases and the J gene lost 1 base, with 6 bases spanning the gap. The CDR3 loop is CAISDPLNYGYTF. The CDR3 DNA sequence: TGTGCCATCAGTGATCCTCTTAACTATGGCTACACCTTC.

V is TRBV4-1 and J is TRBJ2-7; no clear D. Germline V CDR1 and CDR2: MGHRA, YSYEKL. The CDR3 spans 14 residues. V lost 7 bases to trimming and J lost 0 bases, with 13 bases between them. CDR3 amino acids: CASTAGPNSYEQYF. The CDR3 DNA sequence: TGCGCCAGCACCGCAGGACCAAACTCCTACGAGCAGTACTTC.

The chain links TRBV27 to TRBJ2-3; D call uncertain. The CDR3 is 15 residues long. Germline assignment: CDR1 MNHEY and CDR2 SMNVEV (reference sequence). The V gene lost 4 bases and the J gene lost 0 bases, with 11 bases spanning the gap. This CDR3 reads CASSSHRGSTDTQYF. The DNA for the CDR3 is TGTGCCAGCAGTTCCCACAGAGGTAGCACAGATACGCAGTATTTT.

CDR3 coding DNA: TGCAGCGTTGAAGCTCCCGGACTAGCGGGAGGGCAGACCCAGTACTTC. Residues: CSVEAPGLAGGQTQYF. The chain has TRBV29-1 and TRBJ2-5; 15 nucleotides agree with TRBD2. Germline V gene data show CDR1 as SQVTM and CDR2 as ANQGSEA. The CDR3 totals 16 residues. V was clipped by 1 base and J by 6 bases; unmatched bases: 6.

V usage is TRBV5-1 and J usage is TRBJ2-7; D is unclear. The CDR3 consists of 12 residues. Between the trimmed V and J ends, which lost 4 bases and 4 bases, there was a span of 9 bases. CDR1 is SGHRS and CDR2 is YFSETQ in the germline V gene. CDR3 coding DNA: TGCGCCAGCAGCCGCTGGCCGTACGAGCAGTACTTC. It yields the protein CASSRWPYEQYF.

The CDR3 is CASSLGTWSSYEQYF. The CDR3 nucleotides are TGTGCCAGCAGCTTAGGGACATGGAGCTCCTACGAGCAGTACTTC. The V gene is TRBV11-1, the J gene TRBJ2-7; possible D gene TRBD1, 5 bases. Germline V gene sequence: CDR1 SGHAT, CDR2 FQDESV (reference sequence). There are 15 residues in the CDR3. The germline V and J ends were trimmed by 1 base and 0 bases, with 10 bases remaining between them.

The rearrangement uses TRBV13 and TRBJ2-3; tentative D call: TRBD2 (6 bases). The CDR3 consists of 14 residues. Trimming stripped 4 bases from V and 5 bases from J, with 13 bases between. Germline V lookup: CDR1 PRHDT, CDR2 FYEKMQ (reference sequence). In DNA, the CDR3 is TGTGCCAGCAGCTCCCGGGACTTGGGAGATACGCAGTATTTT. Amino acid sequence: CASSSRDLGDTQYF.

This chain joins TRBV15 and TRBJ2-2; TRBD2 matches 8 bases. CDR1 LNHNV and CDR2 YYDKDF come from the germline V gene (reference sequence). The CDR3 extends over 17 amino acids. V lost 0 bases to trimming and J lost 0 bases; unmatched junction nucleotides: 3. The CDR3 sequence: CATSRDYSGTNTGELFF. The DNA for the CDR3 is TGTGCCACCAGCAGAGATTATAGCGGGACGAACACCGGGGAGCTGTTTTTT.

This clone was counted a single time. The V call is TRBV11-2, the J call TRBJ2-7; TRBD1 matches at 7 bases. This CDR3 contains 16 residues. Germline CDR1 and CDR2: SGHAT and FQNNGV. V lost 1 base to trimming and J lost 3 bases; unmatched junction nucleotides: 9. CDR3 protein: CASSLAVTGFFYEQYF. The DNA of the CDR3 is TGTGCCAGCAGCTTAGCAGTGACAGGGTTCTTCTACGAGCAGTACTTC.

The chain is built from TRBV21-1 and TRBJ1-1. TRBV21-1 is termed a pseudogene. CDR3 size: 13 residues. CDR3 sequence: CASRSFLNTEAFF. As DNA, the CDR3 is TGTGCCAGCAGGAGTTTTCTGAACACTGAAGCTTTCTTT.

The rearrangement joins TRBV7-9 to TRBJ2-1; D is ambiguous. V was shortened by 5 bases and J by 4 bases, with 12 bases between the two germline ends. There are 14 residues in the CDR3. In germline, CDR1 is SEHNR, CDR2 FQNEAQ (reference sequence). CDR3 DNA sequence: TGTGCCAGCAGCCCCCCTAATTGGTACAATGAGCAGTTCTTC. Residues: CASSPPNWYNEQFF.

V gene TRBV9 combines with J gene TRBJ2-7; D remains ambiguous. This CDR3 spans 15 amino acids. The V end was cut by 0 bases, the J end by 2 bases, with 12 bases between. Germline CDR1 reads SGDLS; CDR2 reads YYNGEE. The CDR3 sequence: CASSVGPATPYEQYF. CDR3 DNA: TGTGCCAGCAGCGTAGGGCCGGCTACGCCCTACGAGCAGTACTTC.

The chain uses TRBV18 and TRBJ1-5, with 9 bases aligning to TRBD1. CDR1 is KGHSH and CDR2 is LQKENI in the germline V gene. Germline trimming cut 4 bases from V and 7 bases from J; bases unmatched to any gene: 8. CDR3 length: 15 residues. CDR3 loop: CASSLRPDRGQPQHF. CDR3 coding DNA: TGTGCCAGCTCACTACGCCCGGACAGGGGACAGCCCCAGCATTTT. The whole variable domain, remainder taken from reference TRBV18 and TRBJ1-5, is NAGVMQNPRHLVRRRGQEARLRCSPMKGHSHVYWYRQLPEEGLKFMVYLQKENIIDESGMPKERFSAEFPKEGPSILRIQQVVRGDSAAYFCASSLRPDRGQPQHFGDGTRLSIL.